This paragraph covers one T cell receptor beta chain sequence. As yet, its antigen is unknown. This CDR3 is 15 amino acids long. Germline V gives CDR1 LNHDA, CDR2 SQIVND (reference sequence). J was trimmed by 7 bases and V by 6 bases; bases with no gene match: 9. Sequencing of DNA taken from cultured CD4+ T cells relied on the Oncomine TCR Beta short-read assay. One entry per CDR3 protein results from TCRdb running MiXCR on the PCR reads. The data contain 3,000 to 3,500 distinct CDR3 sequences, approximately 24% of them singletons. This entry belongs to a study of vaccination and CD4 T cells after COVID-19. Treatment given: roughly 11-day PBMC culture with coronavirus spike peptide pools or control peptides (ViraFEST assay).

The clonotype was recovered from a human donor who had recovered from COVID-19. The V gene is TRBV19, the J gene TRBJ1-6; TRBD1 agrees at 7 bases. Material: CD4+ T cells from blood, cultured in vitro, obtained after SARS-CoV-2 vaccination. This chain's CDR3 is CASRGRQGGNSPLHF. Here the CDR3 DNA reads TGTGCCAGTAGGGGAAGACAGGGAGGGAATTCACCCCTCCACTTT.